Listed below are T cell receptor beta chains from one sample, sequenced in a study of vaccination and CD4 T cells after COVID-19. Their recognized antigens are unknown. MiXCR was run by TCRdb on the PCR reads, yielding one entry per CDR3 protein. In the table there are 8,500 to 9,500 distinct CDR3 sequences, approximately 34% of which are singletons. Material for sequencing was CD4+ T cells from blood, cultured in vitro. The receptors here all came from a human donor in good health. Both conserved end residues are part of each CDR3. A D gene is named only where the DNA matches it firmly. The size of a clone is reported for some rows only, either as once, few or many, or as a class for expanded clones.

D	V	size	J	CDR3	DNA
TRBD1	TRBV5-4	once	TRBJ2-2	CASSAGQGAPPAGELFF	TGTGCCAGCAGCGCCGGGCAGGGGGCCCCTCCCGCCGGGGAGCTGTTTTTT
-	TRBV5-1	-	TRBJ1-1	CASSLAGGNTEAFF	TGCGCCAGCAGCTTGGCGGGGGGGAACACTGAAGCTTTCTTT
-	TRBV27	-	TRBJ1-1	CASSWWGSGAFF	TGTGCCAGCAGTTGGTGGGGGTCGGGAGCTTTCTTT
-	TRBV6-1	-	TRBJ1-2	CASSSPLGYGYTF	TGTGCCAGCAGTAGCCCCCTAGGGTATGGCTACACCTTC
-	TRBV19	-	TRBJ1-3	CASSPRRDGNTIYF	TGTGCCAGTAGTCCCCGCAGGGATGGAAACACCATATATTTT
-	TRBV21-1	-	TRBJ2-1	CASSKRRGTYSVPSSYNEQFF	TGTGCCAGCAGCAAACGGCGGGGGACGTATTCTGTCCCTAGCTCCTACAATGAGCAGTTCTTC
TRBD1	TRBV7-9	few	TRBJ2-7	CASTRTGDSYEQYF	TGTGCCAGCACGAGGACAGGGGACTCCTACGAGCAGTACTTC
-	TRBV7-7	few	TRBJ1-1	CASSPGGSTEAFF	TGTGCCAGCAGCCCCGGAGGTAGCACTGAAGCTTTCTTT
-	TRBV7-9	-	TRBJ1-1	CASRQEAVNTEAFF	TGTGCCAGCAGGCAAGAGGCGGTGAACACTGAAGCTTTCTTT
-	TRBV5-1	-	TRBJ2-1	CASSLDPGEGYNEQFF	TGCGCCAGCAGCTTGGATCCAGGGGAGGGATACAATGAGCAGTTCTTC
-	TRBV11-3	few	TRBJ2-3	CASSPGADTQYF	TGTGCCAGCAGCCCCGGGGCGGATACGCAGTATTTT
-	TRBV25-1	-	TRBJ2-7	CASSTLWNEQYF	TGTGCCAGCAGTACCCTTTGGAACGAGCAGTACTTC
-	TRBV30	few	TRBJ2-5	CAWSVPGTQYF	TGTGCCTGGAGTGTCCCTGGGACCCAGTACTTC
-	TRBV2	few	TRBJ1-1	CASSEAVSGNTEAFF	TGTGCCAGCAGTGAAGCGGTCTCAGGGAACACTGAAGCTTTCTTT
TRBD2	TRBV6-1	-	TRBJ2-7	CASSEVPGLAGGGEQYF	TGTGCCAGCAGTGAAGTCCCGGGACTAGCGGGGGGAGGCGAGCAGTACTTC